Shown below are 5 T cell receptor beta chains from a single sample sequenced in a study of cytomegalovirus exposure and HLA in healthy donors. In the PCR, 60 Vbeta and 13 Jbeta primers were used. Measured with immunoSEQ multiplex PCR; TCRdb has only the in-frame clones, and not every one. Of approximately 300,000 clones listed, 75% to 90% are singletons. The sequenced sample was PBMCs. These receptors were collected from a girl aged 2-10 years in good health and CMV-seronegative.

V usage is TRBV11-2 and J usage is TRBJ2-2; 7 bases match TRBD2. The germline CDR1 and CDR2 sequences are SGHAT and FQNNGV. The CDR3 length is 14 residues. V was clipped by 1 base and J by 6 bases; unmatched bases: 2. In DNA form, the CDR3 reads TGTGCCAGCAGCTTAGGACTAGCTGCCGGGGAGCTGTTTTTT. Its translation: CASSLGLAAGELFF. The full variable domain, with the rest looked up from reference TRBV11-2 and TRBJ2-2, is EAGVAQSPRYKIIEKRQSVAFWCNPISGHATLYWYQQILGQGPKLLIQFQNNGVVDDSQLPKDRFSAERLKGVDSTLKIQPAKLEDSAVYLCASSLGLAAGELFFGEGSRLTVL.

The rearrangement joins TRBV4-1 to TRBJ2-7, with TRBD2 as a possible D gene (5 bases). Trimming cost V 4 bases and J 4 bases, with 14 bases left between them. Looked up from germline, CDR1 is MGHRA and CDR2 is YSYEKL. CDR3 length equals 14 residues. CDR3: CASSPETGWYEQYF. CDR3 sequence (DNA): TGCGCCAGCAGCCCCGAAACGGGGTGGTACGAGCAGTACTTC.

The gene calls are TRBV28 and TRBJ1-1; D ambiguous. CDR1 is MDHEN and CDR2 is SYDVKM in the germline V gene. V lost 5 bases and J 1 base, leaving 11 bases between the germline ends. The CDR3 runs to 14 residues. The CDR3 sequence is CASSPPRGNTEAFF. The CDR3 nucleotides are TGTGCCAGCAGTCCCCCCCGGGGGAACACTGAAGCTTTCTTT.

As regards this clone: The identical CDR3 is also encoded by other nucleotide sequences in the sample. The chain combines TRBV5-6 with TRBJ2-5, with no clear D. Near its end, the DNA agrees better with TRBJ2-7, so the J call may be wrong. CDR3 length equals 12 residues. Germline V gene data show CDR1 as SGHDT and CDR2 as YYEEEE. The CDR3 sequence is CASSSSSYEQYF. Here the CDR3 DNA reads TGTGCCAGCAGCTCTAGCTCCTACGAGCAGTACTTC.

This chain joins TRBV7-9 and TRBJ2-5; 11 bases line up with TRBD2. This CDR3 comprises 15 residues. Germline lookup yields CDR1 SEHNR and CDR2 FQNEAQ (reference sequence). V was clipped by 3 bases and J by 3 bases; unmatched bases: 3. The CDR3 DNA reads as TGTGCCAGCAGCTTCGGGACTAGCGGAGAAGAGACCCAGTACTTC. This encodes CASSFGTSGEETQYF. Variable domain in full (rest from reference TRBV7-9 and TRBJ2-5): DTGVSQNPRHKITKRGQNVTFRCDPISEHNRLYWYRQTLGQGPEFLTYFQNEAQLEKSRLLSDRFSAERPKGSFSTLEIQRTEQGDSAMYLCASSFGTSGEETQYFGPGTRLLVL.